The 21 T cell receptor beta chains given below trace back to one sample, sequenced in a study of CD8 T cells in ankylosing spondylitis. A single record per CDR3 protein comes from TCRdb applying MiXCR to the 5' RACE reads. This table holds around 540,000 distinct CDR3 sequences, about 12% found once. These TCRs' antigens remain unknown. Broader study findings: For ankylosing spondylitis blood, a TCR beta motif of fewer than 10 highly homologous variants appeared characteristic.

Specimen: blood, either unsorted or a sorted T cell fraction (not recorded which). The receptors here all came from a male donor with ankylosing spondylitis.

CDR3 sequence: CASKHTGNISYNEQFF. The CDR3 nucleotides are TGCGCCAGCAAACATACAGGAAACATCTCCTACAATGAGCAGTTCTTC. The chain links TRBV10-2 to TRBJ2-1; D might be TRBD1 (5 bases). Trimming left V 7 bases short and J 0 bases short, with 16 bases between. Germline loops: CDR1 WSHSY, CDR2 SAAADI. The CDR3 consists of 16 residues.

This clonotype was observed a few times. The chain is built from TRBV20-1 and TRBJ2-1, with 8 bases that match TRBD2. This CDR3 comprises 13 residues. The J segment lost 4 bases and the V segment lost 6 bases, leaving 5 bases of the junction unmatched. Per germline, CDR1 DFQATT and CDR2 SNEGSKA (reference sequence). The CDR3 bases are TGCAGTGCCCCGGGACTAGTTTACAATGAGCAGTTCTTC. The encoded protein is CSAPGLVYNEQFF.

This clonotype was counted between two and nine times. This chain links TRBV9 with TRBJ2-3; a weak D match, TRBD1 (5 bases). There are 15 residues in the CDR3. V lost 2 bases and J 6 bases, leaving 16 bases between the germline ends. Germline V gives CDR1 SGDLS, CDR2 YYNGEE. The chain's CDR3 is CASSVMGPGYDTQYF. CDR3 in DNA: TGTGCCAGCAGCGTTATGGGGCCCGGGTACGATACGCAGTATTTT.

The chain is built from TRBV20-1 and TRBJ1-2; no firm D call. Trimming removed 5 bases at V and 2 bases at J, with 12 bases between. Germline CDR1 and CDR2: DFQATT and SNEGSKA (reference sequence). This CDR3 is 13 amino acids long. This chain's CDR3 is CSAPDGGNYGYTF. The CDR3 DNA sequence: TGCAGTGCTCCCGATGGAGGAAACTATGGCTACACCTTC.

The chain is built from TRBV15 and TRBJ2-1; 12 bases line up with TRBD2. The germline V gene encodes CDR1 LNHNV and CDR2 YYDKDF (reference sequence). The CDR3 runs to 16 residues. V was clipped by 0 bases and J by 4 bases; unmatched bases: 1. CDR3 loop: CATSRDLAGGYNEQFF. Here the CDR3 DNA reads TGTGCCACCAGCAGAGATCTAGCGGGAGGGTACAATGAGCAGTTCTTC. Filled out from reference TRBV15 and TRBJ2-1, the complete variable domain reads DAMVIQNPRYQVTQFGKPVTLSCSQTLNHNVMYWYQQKSSQAPKLLFHYYDKDFNNEADTPDNFQSRRPNTSFCFLDIRSPGLGDTAMYLCATSRDLAGGYNEQFFGPGTRLTVL.

This chain links TRBV27 with TRBJ1-5, with D possibly TRBD1 on 5 matching bases. CDR3 length: 16 amino acids. Germline loops: CDR1 MNHEY, CDR2 SMNVEV (reference sequence). The V gene lost 6 bases and the J gene lost 1 base, with 16 bases spanning the gap. The CDR3 DNA sequence: TGTGCCAGCAGCCGTGGCCGCGGGGACAGCAATCAGCCCCAGCATTTT. This gives the protein CASSRGRGDSNQPQHF.

With regard to this clonotype: This could be a read error, since a much larger clone is one nucleotide away. This chain links TRBV3-1 with TRBJ2-2; 13 nucleotides align to TRBD2. Trimming took 8 bases from V and 3 from J; bases not matched to a gene: 9. The CDR3 length is 17 residues. Germline V lookup: CDR1 LGHDT, CDR2 YNNKEL (reference sequence). This CDR3 reads CASCRGLAGVYTGELFF. The DNA of the CDR3 is TGTGCCAGCTGCCGCGGACTAGCGGGAGTCTACACCGGGGAGCTGTTTTTT.

In this sample, this clonotype turned up a few times. The chain carries TRBV2 and TRBJ1-5; D remains unclear. There are 15 residues in the CDR3. The ends were cut back, 6 bases at V and 6 bases at J, with 18 bases in the middle. The germline V gene encodes CDR1 SNHLY and CDR2 FYNNEI. The CDR3 coding sequence is TGTGCCAGCAGCCCGGAGACCTGGGGAGGTCAGCCCCAGCATTTT. It yields the protein CASSPETWGGQPQHF.

This clonotype appeared many times. The V gene is TRBV7-9, the J gene TRBJ1-1; maybe TRBD1 (6 bases). V was shortened by 0 bases and J by 0 bases, with 8 bases between the two germline ends. Germline CDR1 SEHNR, CDR2 FQNEAQ (reference sequence). The CDR3 is 15 amino acids. The CDR3 region is CASSLARGLNTEAFF. CDR3 nucleotide sequence: TGTGCCAGCAGCTTAGCGCGGGGGCTGAACACTGAAGCTTTCTTT.

Comments on this clonotype: Sequence at one end of the junction differs from germline and may be a read error. This chain joins TRBV20-1 and TRBJ2-5, with D tentatively TRBD2 (6 bases). Germline lookup yields CDR1 DFQATT and CDR2 SNEGSKA (reference sequence). This CDR3 is 17 amino acids long. The CDR3 loop reads CCARERVVWEAQETQYF. The CDR3 DNA is TGCTGTGCTAGAGAGAGAGTGGTATGGGAGGCACAAGAGACCCAGTACTTC.

This clonotype occurred a few times. V usage is TRBV12-3 or TRBV12-4 and J usage is TRBJ2-7; 9 bases line up with TRBD2. The CDR3 consists of 14 residues. Trimming removed 5 bases from V and 5 bases from J; junction bases left unmatched: 7. The CDR3 spells CASSAPGLANEQYF. The DNA for the CDR3 is TGTGCCAGCAGTGCACCGGGACTAGCAAACGAGCAGTACTTC.

This clonotype was observed a handful of times. This chain uses TRBV20-1 with TRBJ2-1; D not resolved. Germline V gene sequence: CDR1 DFQATT, CDR2 SNEGSKA (reference sequence). The CDR3 loop spans 11 amino acids. Between the trimmed V and J ends, which lost 2 bases and 9 bases, there was a span of 8 bases. The CDR3 nucleotides are TGCAGTGCTAGAAGGCCAGGTGAGCAGTTCTTC. Its protein is CSARRPGEQFF.

This clonotype was seen a handful of times. The gene calls are TRBV7-8 and TRBJ2-5, with D tentatively TRBD1 or TRBD2 (6 bases each). Germline V lookup: CDR1 SGHVS, CDR2 FQNEAQ. V was shortened by 0 bases and J by 6 bases, with 17 bases between the two germline ends. CDR3 length: 16 residues. The CDR3 region is CASSLARDKAGKTQYF. The DNA for the CDR3 is TGTGCCAGCAGCTTAGCCCGGGACAAGGCGGGAAAGACCCAGTACTTC.

The chain employs TRBV7-9 and TRBJ2-3, with D possibly matching TRBD2 (5 bases). From germline, CDR1 is SEHNR and CDR2 FQNEAQ (reference sequence). The CDR3 has 14 residues. Trimming cost V 6 bases and J 1 base, with 11 bases left between them. CDR3 bases: TGTGCCAGCAGAGGGAGTGGAGGCACAGATACGCAGTATTTT. This codes for CASRGSGGTDTQYF.

This chain links TRBV6-2 or TRBV6-3 with TRBJ1-1; a possible D gene is TRBD1 (5 bases). CDR3 length equals 14 residues. Trimming left V 10 bases short and J 4 bases short, with 19 bases between. CDR1 MNHEY and CDR2 SVGEGT come from the germline V gene. In DNA form, the CDR3 reads TGTGCCATTTCGCCCGGGGGGGAGTCCACTGAAGCTTTCTTT. Its protein product is CAISPGGESTEAFF.

This clonotype was counted many times. V usage is TRBV12-3 or TRBV12-4 and J usage is TRBJ2-2; 13 bases agree with TRBD2. Trimming at V came to 5 bases and at J to 0 bases, leaving 6 bases not matched to a gene. This CDR3 comprises 18 residues. The CDR3 bases are TGTGCCAGCAGTCCCCGGACTAGCGGGAGACCGAACACCGGGGAGCTGTTTTTT. Translated: CASSPRTSGRPNTGELFF.

This clonotype was observed a handful of times. The V call is TRBV20-1, the J call TRBJ2-1, with D unresolved. This CDR3 is 15 amino acids long. The germline V gene encodes CDR1 DFQATT and CDR2 SNEGSKA (reference sequence). Trimming removed 6 bases at V and 0 bases at J, with 15 bases between. CDR3 region: CSAPRAASSYNEQFF. Written as DNA, the CDR3 is TGCAGTGCCCCCCGGGCGGCTAGCTCCTACAATGAGCAGTTCTTC.

J is TRBJ2-5 and V is TRBV24-1; unclear D gene. Germline CDR1 KGHDR, CDR2 SFDVKD. Trimming cost V 3 bases and J 5 bases, with 6 bases left between them. The CDR3 sequence is 12 residues long. In DNA form, the CDR3 reads TGTGCCACCAGTGATGTAGGGGAGACCCAGTACTTC. Encoded protein: CATSDVGETQYF.

The CDR3 is CASKPTALSGANVLTF. The CDR3 coding sequence is TGTGCCAGCAAGCCGACAGCGCTCTCTGGGGCCAACGTCCTGACTTTC. The V gene is TRBV7-6, the J gene TRBJ2-6; TRBD1 might be the D (5 bases). Germline lookup yields CDR1 SGHVS and CDR2 FNYEAQ. The CDR3 is made up of 16 amino acids. Trimming left V 7 bases short and J 0 bases short, with 13 bases between.

The chain recombines TRBV24-1 with TRBJ2-5; no clear D. In germline, CDR1 is KGHDR, CDR2 SFDVKD. The V gene lost 0 bases and the J gene lost 5 bases, with 12 bases spanning the gap. CDR3 size: 15 residues. The CDR3 nucleotides are TGTGCCACCAGTGATTTGCAAGGGATTGGCGAGACCCAGTACTTC. Amino acid sequence: CATSDLQGIGETQYF.

This clonotype was counted between two and nine times. V gene TRBV11-1 combines with J gene TRBJ1-1; possible D gene TRBD1, 5 bases. Germline lookup yields CDR1 SGHAT and CDR2 FQDESV (reference sequence). V was pared by 5 bases and J by 3 bases, with 16 bases between. The CDR3 is made up of 15 amino acids. Here the CDR3 reads CASSPDGGTYTEAFF. The CDR3 region has the DNA TGTGCCAGCAGCCCGGATGGGGGGACGTACACTGAAGCTTTCTTT.